The source of this T cell receptor (beta chain) is a study of human T cells and chemical hapten exposure. The study's library attached unique molecular identifiers to single cDNA molecules. Each CDR3 protein gets one entry after TCRdb re-called the RACE reads with MiXCR. The sample shows more than 85,000 distinct CDR3 sequences, over 6.5% of them seen only once. Regarding time point: pre-sensitization, week 0. Indicated treatment: therapeutic diphenylcyclopropenone sensitization with weekly scalp DPC. The length of the CDR3 is 17 residues. Germline-derived CDR1 and CDR2 are LNHDA and SQIVND (reference sequence). Germline trimming cut 9 bases from V and 7 bases from J; bases unmatched to any gene: 12.

The material sequenced was whole blood, taken in connection with sensitization to the hapten diphenylcyclopropenone (DPC). This sequence joins TRBV19 and TRBJ2-2; TRBD2 agrees at 15 bases. The TCR was taken from a man aged 35-49 years with alopecia areata. Some clones in this sample may be carry-over from other donors' samples. The CDR3 coding sequence is TGTGCCAGCTCGACGACTGGGACTAGCGGGAGGTACGGGGAGCTGTTTTTT. Translation gives CASSTTGTSGRYGELFF.